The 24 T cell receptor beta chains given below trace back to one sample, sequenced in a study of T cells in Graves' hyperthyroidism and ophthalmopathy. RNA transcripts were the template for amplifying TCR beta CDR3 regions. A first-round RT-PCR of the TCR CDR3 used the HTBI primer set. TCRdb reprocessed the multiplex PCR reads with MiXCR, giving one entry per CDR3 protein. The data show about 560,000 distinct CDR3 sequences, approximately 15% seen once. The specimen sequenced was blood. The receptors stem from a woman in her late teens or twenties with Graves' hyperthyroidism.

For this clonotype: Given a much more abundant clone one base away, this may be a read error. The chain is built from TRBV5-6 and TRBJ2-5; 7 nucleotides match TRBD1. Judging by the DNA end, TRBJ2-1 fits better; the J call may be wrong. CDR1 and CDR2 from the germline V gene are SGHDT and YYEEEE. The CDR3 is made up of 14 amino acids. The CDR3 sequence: CASSLGGTGETQFF. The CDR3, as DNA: TGTGCCAGCAGCTTGGGGGGAACAGGGGAGACCCAGTTCTTC.

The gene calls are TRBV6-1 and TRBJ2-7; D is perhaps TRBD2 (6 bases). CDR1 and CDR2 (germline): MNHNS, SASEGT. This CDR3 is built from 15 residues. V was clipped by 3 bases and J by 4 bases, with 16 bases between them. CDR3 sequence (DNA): TGTGCCAGCAGTGATTCGCGGGGACGGGTATACGAGCAGTACTTC. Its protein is CASSDSRGRVYEQYF.

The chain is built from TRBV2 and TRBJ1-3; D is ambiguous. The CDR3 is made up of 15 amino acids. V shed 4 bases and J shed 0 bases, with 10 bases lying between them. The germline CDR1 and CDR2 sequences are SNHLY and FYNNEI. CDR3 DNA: TGTGCCAGCAGTGTAGTACAGTTCTCTGGAAACACCATATATTTT. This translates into CASSVVQFSGNTIYF.

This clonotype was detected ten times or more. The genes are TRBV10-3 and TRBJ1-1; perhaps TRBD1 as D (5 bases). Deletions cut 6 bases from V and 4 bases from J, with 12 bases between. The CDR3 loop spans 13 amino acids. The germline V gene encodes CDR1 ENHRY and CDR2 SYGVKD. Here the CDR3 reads CAISRVDSTEAFF. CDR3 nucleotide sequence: TGTGCCATCAGCCGAGTCGACAGCACTGAAGCTTTCTTT.

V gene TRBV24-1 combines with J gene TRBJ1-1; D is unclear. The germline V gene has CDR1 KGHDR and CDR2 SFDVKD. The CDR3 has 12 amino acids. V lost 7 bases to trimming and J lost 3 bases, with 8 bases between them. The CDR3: CATSLGDTEAFF. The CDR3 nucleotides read TGTGCCACCAGCCTTGGGGACACTGAAGCTTTCTTT.

CDR3 in amino acids: CASSQSGWGNTEAFF. DNA for the CDR3: TGCGCCAGCAGCCAATCCGGTTGGGGGAACACTGAAGCTTTCTTT. This chain joins TRBV4-3 and TRBJ1-1, with unresolved D. Per the germline V gene, CDR1 is LGHNA and CDR2 is YSLEER. Trimming removed 2 bases at V and 1 base at J, with 11 bases between. CDR3 length: 15 amino acids.

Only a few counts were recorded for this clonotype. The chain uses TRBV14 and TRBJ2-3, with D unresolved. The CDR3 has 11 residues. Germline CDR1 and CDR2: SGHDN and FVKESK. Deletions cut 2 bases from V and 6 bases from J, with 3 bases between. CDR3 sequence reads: CASSQYDTQYF. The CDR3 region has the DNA TGTGCCAGCAGCCAATATGATACGCAGTATTTT. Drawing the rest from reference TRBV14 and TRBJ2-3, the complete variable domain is EAGVTQFPSHSVIEKGQTVTLRCDPISGHDNLYWYRRVMGKEIKFLLHFVKESKQDESGMPNNRFLAERTGGTYSTLKVQPAELEDSGVYFCASSQYDTQYFGPGTRLTVL.

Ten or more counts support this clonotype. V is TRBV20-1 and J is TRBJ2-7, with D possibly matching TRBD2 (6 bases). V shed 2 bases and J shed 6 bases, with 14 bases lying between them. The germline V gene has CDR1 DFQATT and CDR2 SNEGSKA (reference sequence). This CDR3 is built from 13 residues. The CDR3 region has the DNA TGCAGTGCTAGAACTACGGGGGTTCGCGAGCAGTACTTC. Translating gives CSARTTGVREQYF.

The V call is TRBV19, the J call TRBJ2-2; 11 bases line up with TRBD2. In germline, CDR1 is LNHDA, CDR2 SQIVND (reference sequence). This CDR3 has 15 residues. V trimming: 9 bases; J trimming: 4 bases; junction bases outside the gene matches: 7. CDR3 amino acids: CASISGRAGTGELFF. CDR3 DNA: TGTGCCAGCATTAGCGGGAGGGCGGGCACCGGGGAGCTGTTTTTT.

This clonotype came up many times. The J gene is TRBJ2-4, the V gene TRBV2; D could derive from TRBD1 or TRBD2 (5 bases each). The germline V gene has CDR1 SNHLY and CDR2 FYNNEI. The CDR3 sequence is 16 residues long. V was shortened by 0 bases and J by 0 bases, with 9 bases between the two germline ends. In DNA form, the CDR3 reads TGTGCCAGCAGTGAAGCCCTGGGGGAAGCCAAAAACATTCAGTACTTC. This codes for CASSEALGEAKNIQYF.

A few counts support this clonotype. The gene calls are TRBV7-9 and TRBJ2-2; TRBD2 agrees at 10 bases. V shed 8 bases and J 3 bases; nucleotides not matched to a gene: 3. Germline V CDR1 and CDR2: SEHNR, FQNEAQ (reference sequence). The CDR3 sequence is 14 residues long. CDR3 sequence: CASLLAGDTGELFF. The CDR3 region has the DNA TGTGCCAGCCTGCTAGCGGGAGACACCGGGGAGCTGTTTTTT.

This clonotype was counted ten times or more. CDR3: CASSLARGPGEQYF. As DNA, the CDR3 is TGTGCCAGCAGTTTAGCCAGGGGGCCGGGCGAGCAGTACTTC. The rearrangement links TRBV27 to TRBJ2-7, with TRBD1 identical over 8 bases. Per germline, CDR1 MNHEY and CDR2 SMNVEV (reference sequence). With 2 bases clipped from V and 6 bases from J, the junction kept 6 bases outside the gene matches. This CDR3 has 14 residues.

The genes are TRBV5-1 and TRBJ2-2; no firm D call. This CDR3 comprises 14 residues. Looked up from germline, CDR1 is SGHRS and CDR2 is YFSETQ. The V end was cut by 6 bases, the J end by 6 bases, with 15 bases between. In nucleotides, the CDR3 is TGCGCCAGCAATCCGACTCGTTTCCCCGGGGAGCTGTTTTTT. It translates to CASNPTRFPGELFF.

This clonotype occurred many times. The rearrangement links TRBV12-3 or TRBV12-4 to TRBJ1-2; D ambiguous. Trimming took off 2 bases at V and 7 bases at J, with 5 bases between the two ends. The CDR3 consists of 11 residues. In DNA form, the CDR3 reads TGTGCCAGCAGTTTATTTGGTGGCTACACCTTC. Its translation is CASSLFGGYTF.

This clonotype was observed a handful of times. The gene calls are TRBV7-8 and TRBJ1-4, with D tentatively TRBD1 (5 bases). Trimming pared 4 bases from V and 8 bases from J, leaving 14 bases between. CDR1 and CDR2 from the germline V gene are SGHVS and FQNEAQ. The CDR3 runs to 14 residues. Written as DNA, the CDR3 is TGTGCCAGCAGCTCCCAGGGTGGATACGAAAAACTGTTTTTT. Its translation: CASSSQGGYEKLFF.

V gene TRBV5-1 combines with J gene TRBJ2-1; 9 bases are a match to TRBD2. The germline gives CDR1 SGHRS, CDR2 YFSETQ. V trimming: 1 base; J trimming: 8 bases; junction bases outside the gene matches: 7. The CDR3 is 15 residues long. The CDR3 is CASSLLAGIEYEQFF. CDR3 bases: TGCGCCAGCAGCTTGCTAGCGGGGATTGAGTATGAGCAGTTCTTC.

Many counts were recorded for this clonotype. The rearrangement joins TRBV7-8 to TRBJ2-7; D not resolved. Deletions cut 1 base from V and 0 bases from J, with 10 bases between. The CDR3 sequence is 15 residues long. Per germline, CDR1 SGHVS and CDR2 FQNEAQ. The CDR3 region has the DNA TGTGCCAGCAGCTTAGGACGCGCGGACTCCTACGAGCAGTACTTC. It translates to CASSLGRADSYEQYF.

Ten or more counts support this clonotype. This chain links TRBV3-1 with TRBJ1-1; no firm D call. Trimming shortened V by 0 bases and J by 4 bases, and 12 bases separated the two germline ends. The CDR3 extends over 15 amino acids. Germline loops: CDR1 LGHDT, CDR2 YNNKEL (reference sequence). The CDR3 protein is CASSQDPGPLTEAFF. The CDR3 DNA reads TGTGCCAGCAGCCAAGATCCCGGGCCTCTCACTGAAGCTTTCTTT. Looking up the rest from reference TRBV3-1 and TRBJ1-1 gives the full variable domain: DTAVSQTPKYLVTQMGNDKSIKCEQNLGHDTMYWYKQDSKKFLKIMFSYNNKELIINETVPNRFSPKSPDKAHLNLHINSLELGDSAVYFCASSQDPGPLTEAFFGQGTRLTVV.

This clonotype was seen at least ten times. CDR3 bases: TGTGCCAGCAGTTTATTAGCGGATCTAGCCAAAAACATTCAGTACTTC. Encoded protein: CASSLLADLAKNIQYF. This chain uses TRBV28 with TRBJ2-4; tentatively, D is TRBD2 (6 bases). V dropped 1 base and J dropped 0 bases, with 10 bases sitting between them. This CDR3 spans 16 amino acids. Germline CDR1 is MDHEN and CDR2 is SYDVKM.

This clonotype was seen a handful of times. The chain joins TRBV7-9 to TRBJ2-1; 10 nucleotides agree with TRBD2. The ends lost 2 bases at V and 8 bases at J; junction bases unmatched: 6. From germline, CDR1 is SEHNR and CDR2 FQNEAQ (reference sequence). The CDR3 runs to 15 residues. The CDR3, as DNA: TGTGCCAGCAGCTTAAGGGCTAGCGGGAGTGATGAGCAGTTCTTC. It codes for CASSLRASGSDEQFF.

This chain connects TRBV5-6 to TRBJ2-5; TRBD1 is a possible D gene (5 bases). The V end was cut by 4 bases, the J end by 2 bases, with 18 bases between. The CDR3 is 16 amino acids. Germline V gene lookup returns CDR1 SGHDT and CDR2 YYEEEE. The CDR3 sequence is CASSPLGPSKQETQYF. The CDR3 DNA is TGTGCCAGCAGCCCCTTGGGGCCCTCCAAACAAGAGACCCAGTACTTC.

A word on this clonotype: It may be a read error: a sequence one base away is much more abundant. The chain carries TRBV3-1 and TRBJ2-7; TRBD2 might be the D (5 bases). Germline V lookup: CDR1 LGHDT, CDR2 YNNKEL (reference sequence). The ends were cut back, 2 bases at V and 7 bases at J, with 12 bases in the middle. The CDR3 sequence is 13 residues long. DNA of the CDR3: TGTGCCAGCAGCCAACGCAGGAGGCGAGAGCAGTACTTC. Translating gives CASSQRRRREQYF.

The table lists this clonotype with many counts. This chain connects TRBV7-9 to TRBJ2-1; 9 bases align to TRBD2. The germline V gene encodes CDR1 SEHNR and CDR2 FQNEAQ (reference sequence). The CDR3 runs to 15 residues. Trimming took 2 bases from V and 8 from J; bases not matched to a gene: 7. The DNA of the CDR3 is TGTGCCAGCAGCTTAAGCGCGGGAGGGCCCTATGAGCAGTTCTTC. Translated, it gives CASSLSAGGPYEQFF.

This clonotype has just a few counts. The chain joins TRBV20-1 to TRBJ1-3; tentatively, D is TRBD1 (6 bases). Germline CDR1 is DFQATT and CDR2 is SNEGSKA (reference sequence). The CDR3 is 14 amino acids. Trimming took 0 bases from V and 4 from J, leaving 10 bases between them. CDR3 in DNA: TGCAGTGCTAGAGATTGGGGGCGAGGAAACACCATATATTTT. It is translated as CSARDWGRGNTIYF.